This record covers a single T cell receptor beta chain. This CDR3 is also generated by other DNA sequences in the sample. The germline CDR1 and CDR2 sequences are LGHNA and YSLEER. J was trimmed by 3 bases and V by 1 base; bases with no gene match: 0. The CDR3 length is 15 residues. The data stem from a study of blood T cell repertoires in COVID-19. Overall study: The study drew acute and convalescent COVID-19 samples from the United States, Italy and Spain.

How the authors handled the data: The authors estimated nucleated cell counts from reference gene primer amplification. Method: immunoSEQ multiplex PCR; TCRdb's copy keeps in-frame clones and lacks some. That table gives V, J and clone size, and the DNA gave D and trimming. The repertoire includes approximately 250,000 clones, 80% to 90% of them detected once, and roughly 1.4% sits in the top ten. Sequenced: peripheral blood. This chain links TRBV4-3 with TRBJ1-6, with 7 bases matching TRBD1. The receptor was isolated from a woman aged 40-49 years who had recovered from COVID-19. DNA of the CDR3: TGCGCCAGCAGCCAAGGACAGGGCTATAATTCACCCCTCCACTTT. It yields the protein CASSQGQGYNSPLHF.